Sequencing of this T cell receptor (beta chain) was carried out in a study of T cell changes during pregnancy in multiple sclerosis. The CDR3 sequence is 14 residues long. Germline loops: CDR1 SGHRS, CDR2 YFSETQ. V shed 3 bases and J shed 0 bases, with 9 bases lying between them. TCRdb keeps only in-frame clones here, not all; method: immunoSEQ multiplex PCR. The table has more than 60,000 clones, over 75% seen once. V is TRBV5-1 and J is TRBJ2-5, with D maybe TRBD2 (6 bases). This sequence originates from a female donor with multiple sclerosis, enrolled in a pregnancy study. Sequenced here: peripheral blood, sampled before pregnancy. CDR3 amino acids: CASSWGLNQETQYF. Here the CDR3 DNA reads TGCGCCAGCAGCTGGGGACTCAACCAAGAGACCCAGTACTTC.